This T cell receptor (beta chain) was recorded in a study of spatial heterogeneity in lung cancer. Study-level information: Detection consistently yielded more beta chains than alpha chains. Whole-study findings and limits: Expanded alpha and beta TCR counts within tumors tracked tumor mutation counts. Among tumor T cells, estimated coverage was roughly 7% for alpha chains and 13% for beta chains.

Time point: sample taken at primary tumor resection. Patients with untreated early-stage non-small cell lung cancer, numbering 72, were the donors. Whole RNA was taken from tumor, nontumor lung or frozen PBMC; it was then sequenced unsorted. Judged by abundance, this clonotype is medium-sized (0.01 to 0.1%). The antigen is undetermined. The V end was cut by 2 bases, the J end by 4 bases, with 15 bases between. The CDR3 is made up of 14 amino acids. Germline V lookup: CDR1 DFQATT, CDR2 SNEGSKA (reference sequence). A single record per CDR3 protein comes from TCRdb applying MiXCR to the 5' RACE reads. The table records about 8,400 distinct CDR3 sequences, less than 6% of them present only once.

The genes are TRBV20-1 and TRBJ2-7; D might be TRBD2 (6 bases). This receptor was obtained from a female donor with early-stage non-small cell lung cancer. Sequencing used lung tumor tissue, obtained at surgery. This CDR3 is CSARTASGWYEQYF. CDR3 in DNA: TGCAGTGCTAGAACGGCCAGCGGGTGGTACGAGCAGTACTTC.